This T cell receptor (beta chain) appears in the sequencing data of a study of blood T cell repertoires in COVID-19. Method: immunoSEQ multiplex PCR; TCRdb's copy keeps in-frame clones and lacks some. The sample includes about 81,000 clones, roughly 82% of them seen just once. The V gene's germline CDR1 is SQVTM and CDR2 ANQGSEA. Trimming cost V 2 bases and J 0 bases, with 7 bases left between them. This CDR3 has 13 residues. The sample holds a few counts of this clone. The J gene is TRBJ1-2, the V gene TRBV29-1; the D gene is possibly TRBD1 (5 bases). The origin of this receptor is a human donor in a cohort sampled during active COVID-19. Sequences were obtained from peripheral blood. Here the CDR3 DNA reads TGCAGCGTTGAATCAGGGACTAACTATGGCTACACCTTC. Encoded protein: CSVESGTNYGYTF.